One and the same sample provided the 20 T cell receptor beta chains below, sequenced in a study of response to subunit inactivated influenza vaccine. From the RT-PCR reads, TCRdb called clonotypes with MiXCR, one entry per CDR3 protein. The sample contains fewer than 700,000 distinct CDR3 sequences, approximately 13% of which appear only once. Here the sequenced sample was PBMCs from blood, taken more than 35 days after vaccination. All receptors come from a man in his fifties who received an inactivated influenza vaccine.

The table lists this clonotype with many counts. This chain uses TRBV5-1 with TRBJ1-1; TRBD1 matches 9 bases. The CDR3 sequence is 14 residues long. Trimming cost V 2 bases and J 1 base; bases outside gene matches: 0. Per germline, CDR1 SGHRS and CDR2 YFSETQ. CDR3: CASSLQGANTEAFF. The CDR3 nucleotides read TGCGCCAGCAGCTTACAGGGGGCGAACACTGAAGCTTTCTTT.

The genes are TRBV20-1 and TRBJ2-2; 12 bases fit TRBD2. V gave up 6 bases and J gave up 7 bases; unmatched junction bases: 6. Germline V CDR1 and CDR2: DFQATT, SNEGSKA (reference sequence). This CDR3 contains 14 residues. The CDR3 nucleotides are TGCAGTGCCCCGACTAGCGGGAGCGGCGGGGAGCTGTTTTTT. It encodes CSAPTSGSGGELFF.

This clonotype was detected ten times or more. The CDR3 protein is CSAGTGYASGANVLTF. The DNA of the CDR3 is TGCAGCGCGGGAACAGGGTATGCCTCTGGGGCCAACGTCCTGACTTTC. The chain carries TRBV20-1 and TRBJ2-6; D possibly uses TRBD1 or TRBD2 (6 bases each). The CDR3 covers 16 residues. CDR1 DFQATT and CDR2 SNEGSKA come from the germline V gene (reference sequence).

This clonotype was counted a few times. This chain links TRBV20-1 with TRBJ2-1, with 8 positions matching TRBD2. With 4 bases clipped from V and 7 bases from J, the junction kept 9 bases outside the gene matches. CDR1 and CDR2 from the germline V gene are DFQATT and SNEGSKA (reference sequence). The CDR3 consists of 14 residues. In DNA, the CDR3 is TGCAGTGCTACAGAAACTAGCGGTGGTAATGAGCAGTTCTTC. Translation: CSATETSGGNEQFF.

CDR3 sequence: CASSLVGANEKLFF. The CDR3 bases are TGTGCCAGCAGTTTAGTGGGTGCAAATGAAAAACTGTTTTTT. The gene calls are TRBV27 and TRBJ1-4; D not resolved. Germline V gene lookup returns CDR1 MNHEY and CDR2 SMNVEV (reference sequence). V was clipped by 2 bases and J by 5 bases, with 9 bases between them. This CDR3 has 14 amino acids.

This clonotype was found a few times. The rearrangement links TRBV11-2 to TRBJ2-7; possible D gene TRBD1, 6 bases. This CDR3 has 15 residues. The V and J ends lost 2 bases and 5 bases respectively, with 16 bases between them. The germline V gene encodes CDR1 SGHAT and CDR2 FQNNGV. The CDR3 here is CASSLLAGDSHEQYF. The CDR3 region has the DNA TGTGCCAGCAGCTTACTCGCAGGGGATTCACACGAGCAGTACTTC.

This chain joins TRBV5-6 and TRBJ2-7; 8 nucleotides agree with TRBD2. Unmatched junction bases numbered 5, after V lost 0 bases and J lost 6 bases. The CDR3 consists of 14 residues. Germline-derived CDR1 and CDR2 are SGHDT and YYEEEE. The CDR3 DNA follows: TGTGCCAGCAGCTTGGTGGCGGGAGGTGCCGAGCAGTACTTC. Translating it yields CASSLVAGGAEQYF.

This clonotype appeared many times. The CDR3 sequence is CASSPLDSSTNEKLFF. The CDR3 bases are TGTGCCAGCAGCCCCCTGGACAGCTCAACTAATGAAAAACTGTTTTTT. The chain combines TRBV4-2 with TRBJ1-4; TRBD1 is a possible D gene (6 bases). The germline CDR1 and CDR2 sequences are LGHNA and YNFKEQ. The V end lost 4 bases, the J end lost 0 bases, and 12 bases lay between the germline ends. This CDR3 contains 16 residues.

This clonotype showed up many times. V usage is TRBV20-1 and J usage is TRBJ2-1; D is uncertain. The CDR3 loop spans 15 amino acids. CDR1 is DFQATT and CDR2 is SNEGSKA in the germline V gene (reference sequence). Trimming pared 3 bases from V and 6 bases from J, leaving 18 bases between. The CDR3 loop reads CSARGKGIGSNEQFF. The CDR3, as DNA: TGCAGTGCTAGGGGGAAGGGAATCGGGTCCAATGAGCAGTTCTTC.

This clonotype was found a few times. The gene calls are TRBV20-1 and TRBJ2-7; D is unresolved. The length of the CDR3 is 11 residues. Deletions cut 1 base from V and 2 bases from J, with 3 bases between. Germline assignment: CDR1 DFQATT and CDR2 SNEGSKA (reference sequence). CDR3 nucleotides: TGCAGTGCTAGAGTTACCTACGAGCAGTACTTC. Its translation: CSARVTYEQYF.

This clonotype has a handful of counts. DNA of the CDR3: TGTGCCAGCAGTGACCAGGGGGTGTTGAATGAGCAGTTCTTC. This codes for CASSDQGVLNEQFF. The rearrangement joins TRBV2 to TRBJ2-1; 7 bases are a match to TRBD1. Germline V lookup: CDR1 SNHLY, CDR2 FYNNEI. J lost 7 bases, V lost 3 bases, and 6 bases had no gene match. The CDR3 has 14 amino acids.

Many counts were recorded for this clonotype. The rearrangement links TRBV20-1 to TRBJ2-7; 11 bases are shared with TRBD2. The CDR3 totals 14 residues. Germline-derived CDR1 and CDR2 are DFQATT and SNEGSKA (reference sequence). The V and J ends lost 3 bases and 1 base, in that order; junction bases with no gene match: 2. CDR3 protein: CSARLAGGSYEQYF. CDR3 DNA: TGCAGTGCTAGGCTAGCGGGAGGATCCTACGAGCAGTACTTC.

The chain uses TRBV4-3 and TRBJ1-1; TRBD1 is a possible D gene (6 bases). This CDR3 is built from 14 residues. V was clipped by 1 base and J by 8 bases, with 14 bases between them. CDR1 and CDR2 from the germline V gene are LGHNA and YSLEER. The CDR3 DNA reads TGCGCCAGCAGCCAAGTTTTCCGGACAGAGGAAGCTTTCTTT. The encoded protein is CASSQVFRTEEAFF.

This chain connects TRBV20-1 to TRBJ1-2; the match to TRBD1 covers 7 bases. Unmatched junction bases numbered 10, after V lost 4 bases and J lost 5 bases. This CDR3 spans 14 amino acids. The germline CDR1 and CDR2 sequences are DFQATT and SNEGSKA (reference sequence). CDR3 protein: CSAIKRQGWYGYTF. The CDR3 DNA reads as TGCAGTGCTATAAAAAGACAGGGTTGGTATGGCTACACCTTC.

This chain links TRBV24-1 with TRBJ2-1; 8 bases map to TRBD2. The germline gives CDR1 KGHDR, CDR2 SFDVKD. CDR3 length: 16 amino acids. Trimming removed 3 bases from V and 3 bases from J; junction bases left unmatched: 6. CDR3 loop: CATSDPSGSLYNEQFF. CDR3 in DNA: TGTGCCACCAGTGATCCCAGCGGGAGCCTCTACAATGAGCAGTTCTTC.

This chain connects TRBV4-2 to TRBJ2-7; possibly TRBD1 for D (6 bases). The CDR3 sequence is 15 residues long. Germline values: CDR1 LGHNA, CDR2 YNFKEQ. The ends were cut back, 0 bases at V and 1 base at J, with 10 bases in the middle. CDR3 loop: CASSQDGTGSYEQYF. The CDR3 DNA sequence: TGTGCCAGCAGCCAAGATGGTACAGGGTCCTACGAGCAGTACTTC.

This clonotype was counted between two and nine times. The chain recombines TRBV4-1 with TRBJ1-5; 7 bases agree with TRBD1. This CDR3 is 15 amino acids long. CDR1 is MGHRA, CDR2 YSYEKL, per germline. With 7 bases clipped from V and 6 bases from J, the junction kept 12 bases outside the gene matches. The CDR3: CASTSTGQGGQPQHF. The DNA for the CDR3 is TGCGCCAGCACAAGTACTGGGCAGGGGGGTCAGCCCCAGCATTTT.

This clonotype was counted between two and nine times. V and J are TRBV28 and TRBJ2-3; 7 nucleotides match TRBD1. V dropped 3 bases and J dropped 3; count of bases not matched to a gene: 3. The germline V gene encodes CDR1 MDHEN and CDR2 SYDVKM. This CDR3 spans 14 amino acids. CDR3 residues: CASSFSDRTDTQYF. The CDR3 DNA follows: TGTGCCAGCAGTTTTTCGGACAGGACAGATACGCAGTATTTT.

This chain connects TRBV28 to TRBJ2-3; D unresolved. There are 13 residues in the CDR3. Trimming shortened V by 5 bases and J by 3 bases, and 9 bases separated the two germline ends. CDR1 and CDR2 from the germline V gene are MDHEN and SYDVKM. The chain's CDR3 is CASSPRLTDTQYF. The CDR3, as DNA: TGTGCCAGCAGTCCACGGTTAACAGATACGCAGTATTTT.

The chain's CDR3 is CASSPGTVSYNEQFF. CDR3 coding DNA: TGCGCCAGCAGCCCGGGGACGGTCTCCTACAATGAGCAGTTCTTC. The chain joins TRBV5-1 to TRBJ2-1; tentatively, D is TRBD1 or TRBD2 (5 bases each). Trimming removed 4 bases at V and 0 bases at J, with 11 bases between. Germline V gene data show CDR1 as SGHRS and CDR2 as YFSETQ. The CDR3 has 15 amino acids.